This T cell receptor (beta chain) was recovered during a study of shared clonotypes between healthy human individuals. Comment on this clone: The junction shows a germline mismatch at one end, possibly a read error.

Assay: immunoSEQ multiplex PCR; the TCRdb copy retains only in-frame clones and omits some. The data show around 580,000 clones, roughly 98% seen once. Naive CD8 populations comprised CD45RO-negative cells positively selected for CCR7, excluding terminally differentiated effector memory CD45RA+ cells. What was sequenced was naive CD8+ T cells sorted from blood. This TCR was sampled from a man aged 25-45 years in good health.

CDR3 region: CASSQDSYYGYTF. CDR3 nucleotide sequence: TGCGCCAGCAGCCAGGACTCTTACTACGGCTACACCTTC. The chain combines TRBV5-1 with TRBJ1-2; the D is unclear. The length of the CDR3 is 13 residues. The germline gives CDR1 SGHRS, CDR2 YFSETQ.